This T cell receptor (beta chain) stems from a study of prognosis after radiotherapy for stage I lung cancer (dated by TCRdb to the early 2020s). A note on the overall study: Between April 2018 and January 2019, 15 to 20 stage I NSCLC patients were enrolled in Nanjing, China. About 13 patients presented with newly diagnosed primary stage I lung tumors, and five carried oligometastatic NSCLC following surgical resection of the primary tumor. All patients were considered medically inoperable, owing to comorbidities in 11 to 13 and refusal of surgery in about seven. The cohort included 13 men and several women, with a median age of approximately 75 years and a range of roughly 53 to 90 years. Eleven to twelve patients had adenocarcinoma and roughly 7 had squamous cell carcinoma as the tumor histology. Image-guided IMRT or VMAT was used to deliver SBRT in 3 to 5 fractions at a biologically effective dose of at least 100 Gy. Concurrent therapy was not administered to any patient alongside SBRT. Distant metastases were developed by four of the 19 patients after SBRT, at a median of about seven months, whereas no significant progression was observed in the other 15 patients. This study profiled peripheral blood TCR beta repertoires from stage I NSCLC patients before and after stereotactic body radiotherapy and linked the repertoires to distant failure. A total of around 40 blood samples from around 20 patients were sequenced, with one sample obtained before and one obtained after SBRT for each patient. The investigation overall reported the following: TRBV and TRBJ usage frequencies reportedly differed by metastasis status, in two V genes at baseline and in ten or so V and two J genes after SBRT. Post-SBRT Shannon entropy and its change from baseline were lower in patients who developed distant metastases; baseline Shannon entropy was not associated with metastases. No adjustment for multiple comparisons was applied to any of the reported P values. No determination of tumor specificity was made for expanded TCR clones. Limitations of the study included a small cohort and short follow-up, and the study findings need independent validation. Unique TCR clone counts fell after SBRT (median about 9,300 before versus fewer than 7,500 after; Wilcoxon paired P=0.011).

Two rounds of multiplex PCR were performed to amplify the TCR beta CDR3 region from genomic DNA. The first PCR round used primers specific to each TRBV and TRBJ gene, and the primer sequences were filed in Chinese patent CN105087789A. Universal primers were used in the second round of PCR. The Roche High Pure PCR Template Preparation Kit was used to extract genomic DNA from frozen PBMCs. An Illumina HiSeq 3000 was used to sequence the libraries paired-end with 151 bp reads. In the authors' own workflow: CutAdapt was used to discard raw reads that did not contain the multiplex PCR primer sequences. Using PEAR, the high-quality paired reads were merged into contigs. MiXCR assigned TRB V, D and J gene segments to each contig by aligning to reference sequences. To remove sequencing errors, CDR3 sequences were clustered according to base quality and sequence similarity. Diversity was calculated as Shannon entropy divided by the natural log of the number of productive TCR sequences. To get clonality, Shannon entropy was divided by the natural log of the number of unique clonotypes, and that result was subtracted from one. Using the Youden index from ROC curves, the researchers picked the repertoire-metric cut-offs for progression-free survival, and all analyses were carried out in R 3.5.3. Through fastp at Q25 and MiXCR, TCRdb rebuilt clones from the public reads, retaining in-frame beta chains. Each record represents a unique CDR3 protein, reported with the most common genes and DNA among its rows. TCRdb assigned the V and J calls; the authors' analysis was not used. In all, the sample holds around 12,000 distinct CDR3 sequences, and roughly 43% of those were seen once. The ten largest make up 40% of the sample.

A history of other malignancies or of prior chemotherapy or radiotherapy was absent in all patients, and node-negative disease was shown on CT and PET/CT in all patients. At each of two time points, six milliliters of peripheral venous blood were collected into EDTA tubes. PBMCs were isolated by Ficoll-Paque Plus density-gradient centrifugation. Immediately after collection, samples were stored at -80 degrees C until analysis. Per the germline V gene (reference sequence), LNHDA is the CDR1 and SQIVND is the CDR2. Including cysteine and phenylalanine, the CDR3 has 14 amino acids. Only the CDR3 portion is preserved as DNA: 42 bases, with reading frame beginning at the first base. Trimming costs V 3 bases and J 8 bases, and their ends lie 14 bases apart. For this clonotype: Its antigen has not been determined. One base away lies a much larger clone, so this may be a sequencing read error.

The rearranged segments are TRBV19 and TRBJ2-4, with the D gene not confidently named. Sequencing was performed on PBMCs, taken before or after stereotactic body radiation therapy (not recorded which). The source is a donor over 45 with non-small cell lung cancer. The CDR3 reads CASSMHGPSDIQYF. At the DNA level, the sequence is TGTGCCAGTAGTATGCACGGGCCTTCCGACATTCAGTACTTC.